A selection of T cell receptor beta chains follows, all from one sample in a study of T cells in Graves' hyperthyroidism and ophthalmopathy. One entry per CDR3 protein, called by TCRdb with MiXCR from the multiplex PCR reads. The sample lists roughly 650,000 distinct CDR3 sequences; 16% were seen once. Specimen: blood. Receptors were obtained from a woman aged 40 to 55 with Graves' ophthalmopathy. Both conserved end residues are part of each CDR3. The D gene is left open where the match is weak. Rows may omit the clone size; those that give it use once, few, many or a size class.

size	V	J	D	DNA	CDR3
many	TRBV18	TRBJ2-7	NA	TGTGCCAGCTCACCACCGAGGCCCAGCTACGAGCAGTACTTC	CASSPPRPSYEQYF
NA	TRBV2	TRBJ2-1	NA	TGTGCCAGCACTTTCGACAGGCAGAGCTCCTACAATGAGCAGTTCTTC	CASTFDRQSSYNEQFF
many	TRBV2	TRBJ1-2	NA	TGTGCCAGCAGCTGGACAGTCAGCTATGGCTACACCTTC	CASSWTVSYGYTF
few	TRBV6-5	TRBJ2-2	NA	TGTGCCAGCAGTTACCCCCAGTCCGGGGAGCTGTTTTTT	CASSYPQSGELFF
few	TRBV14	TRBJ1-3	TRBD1	TGTGCCAGCAGAGGACAGGGCCAAAACACCATATATTTT	CASRGQGQNTIYF
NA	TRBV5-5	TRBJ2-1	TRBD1	TGTGCCAGCAGCGCCGGGACAGGGGGCAGTGAGCAGTTCTTC	CASSAGTGGSEQFF
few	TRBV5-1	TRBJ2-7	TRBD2	TGCGCCAGCAGCTTGACTAGCGGGAGGGACGAGCAGTACTTC	CASSLTSGRDEQYF
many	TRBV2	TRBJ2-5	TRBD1	TGTGCCAGCAGGGCTGGGACAGAAGATCCCCAGTACTTC	CASRAGTEDPQYF
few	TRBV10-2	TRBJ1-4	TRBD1	TGCGCCAGCAGTGAGAACAGGGGTGAAAAACTGTTTTTT	CASSENRGEKLFF
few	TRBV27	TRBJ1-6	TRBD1	TGTGCCAGTACTACCGGGACAGGGATCCATAATTCACCCCTCCACTTT	CASTTGTGIHNSPLHF
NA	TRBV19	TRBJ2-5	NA	TGTGCCAGTAGTAACAGGCAAGAGACCCAGTACTTC	CASSNRQETQYF
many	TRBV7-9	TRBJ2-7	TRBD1	TGTGCCAGCAGCTCCTTTGACAGGGGGCTATCCTACGAGCAGTACTTC	CASSSFDRGLSYEQYF
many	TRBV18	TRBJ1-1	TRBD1	TGTGCCAGCTCACGTAATGCCAAGACAGGGCAGGAGGTGGCTTTCTTT	CASSRNAKTGQEVAFF